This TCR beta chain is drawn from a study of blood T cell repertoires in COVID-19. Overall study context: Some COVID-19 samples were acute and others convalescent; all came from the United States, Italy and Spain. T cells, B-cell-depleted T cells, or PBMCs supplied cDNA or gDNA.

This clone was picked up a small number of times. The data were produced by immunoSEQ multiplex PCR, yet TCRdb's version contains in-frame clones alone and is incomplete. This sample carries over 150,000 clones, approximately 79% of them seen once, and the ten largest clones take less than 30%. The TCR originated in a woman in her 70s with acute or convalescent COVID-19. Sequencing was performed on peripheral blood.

The CDR3 region is CASPIPPGQGISANTGELFF. In DNA, the CDR3 is TGTGCCAGTCCCATACCTCCGGGACAGGGGATATCGGCTAACACCGGGGAGCTGTTTTTT. The rearrangement uses TRBV19 and TRBJ2-2, with 10 positions matching TRBD1. CDR1 LNHDA and CDR2 SQIVND come from the germline V gene (reference sequence). This CDR3 contains 20 residues. Losses at the gene ends were 8 bases for V and 2 bases for J; bases not matched to a gene: 20.